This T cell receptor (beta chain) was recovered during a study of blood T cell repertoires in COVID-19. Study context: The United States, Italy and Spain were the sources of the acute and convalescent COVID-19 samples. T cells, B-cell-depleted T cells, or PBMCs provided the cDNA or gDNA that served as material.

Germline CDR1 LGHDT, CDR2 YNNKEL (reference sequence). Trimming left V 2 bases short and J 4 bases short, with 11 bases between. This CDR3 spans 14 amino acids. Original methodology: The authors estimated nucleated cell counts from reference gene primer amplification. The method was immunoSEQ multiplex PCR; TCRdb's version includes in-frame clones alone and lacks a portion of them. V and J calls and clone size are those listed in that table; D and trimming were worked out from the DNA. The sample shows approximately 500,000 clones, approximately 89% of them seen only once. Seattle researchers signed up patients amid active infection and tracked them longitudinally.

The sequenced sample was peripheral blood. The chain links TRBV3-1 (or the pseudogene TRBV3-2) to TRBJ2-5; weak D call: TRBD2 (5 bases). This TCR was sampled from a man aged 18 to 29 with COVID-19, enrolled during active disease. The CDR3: CASSQRTDVETQYF. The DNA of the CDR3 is TGTGCCAGCAGCCAAAGGACTGATGTAGAGACCCAGTACTTC.